These 22 T cell receptor beta chains originate from one sample sequenced in a study of liver allograft versus peripheral blood T cells. Study details: A comparison was made between T cell receptor repertoires in transplanted livers and those in recipients' peripheral blood.

Each CDR3 protein is one row after TCRdb ran MiXCR on the reads. The sample holds just over 6,500 distinct CDR3 sequences; roughly 17% are singletons and the top ten take 2.5% to 3%. These receptors came from a human patient who had a liver transplant. Among the T cells, some may be from the graft donor.

In this sample, this clonotype turned up a few times. The chain links TRBV12-3 or TRBV12-4 to TRBJ1-4; weak D call: TRBD1 (6 bases). The CDR3 contains 16 residues. The ends were cut back, 5 bases at V and 1 base at J, with 14 bases in the middle. The CDR3 DNA sequence: TGTGCCAGCAGTCCTCGACAGGTCCGAACTAATGAAAAACTGTTTTTT. This gives the protein CASSPRQVRTNEKLFF.

Notes on this clonotype: A much larger clonotype is one base distant, so this may be a read error. This chain links TRBV13 with TRBJ2-7; D ambiguous. Germline V lookup: CDR1 PRHDT, CDR2 FYEKMQ (reference sequence). Trimming shortened V by 2 bases and J by 7 bases, and 12 bases separated the two germline ends. The length of the CDR3 is 13 residues. DNA of the CDR3: TGTGCCAGCAGCTTAATGGCGTACAATGAGCAGTACTTC. This gives the protein CASSLMAYNEQYF.

This clonotype is deemed medium-sized. The J gene is TRBJ2-2, the V gene TRBV29-1, with D perhaps matching TRBD1 or TRBD2 (5 bases each). This CDR3 is built from 13 residues. V lost 6 bases and J 2 bases, leaving 10 bases between the germline ends. The germline V gene encodes CDR1 SQVTM and CDR2 ANQGSEA. CDR3: CSVGDGNTGELFF. CDR3 bases: TGCAGCGTAGGGGACGGAAACACCGGGGAGCTGTTTTTT.

This clonotype was counted only a few times. The V and J genes are TRBV30 and TRBJ2-2; D gene unclear. CDR3 length: 12 residues. The V and J ends lost 0 bases and 4 bases respectively, with 3 bases between them. Germline CDR1 is GTSNPN and CDR2 is SVGIG (reference sequence). The CDR3 nucleotides are TGTGCCTGGAGTGTATCCACCGGGGAGCTGTTTTTT. Translation: CAWSVSTGELFF.

Of note for this clonotype: This probably arose from a read error, given a far larger clone one base away. This rearrangement joins TRBV6-1 to TRBJ2-1; 7 bases map to TRBD2. Germline V gene sequence: CDR1 MNHNS, CDR2 SASEGT. The CDR3 is 16 residues long. The junction had 15 bases not matched to a gene; V was cut back by 3 bases and J by 10 bases. The CDR3 reads CASSEPDGGGKKEQFF. CDR3 DNA sequence: TGTGCCAGCAGTGAGCCCGACGGGGGAGGGAAAAAGGAGCAGTTCTTC.

The chain uses TRBV6-2 or TRBV6-3 and TRBJ2-3, with 12 positions matching TRBD2. The germline CDR1 and CDR2 sequences are MNHEY and SVGEGT. CDR3 size: 16 residues. V shed 8 bases, J shed 0 bases, and the junction held 6 bases outside the gene matches. This CDR3 reads CASWASGRDSTDTQYF. CDR3 nucleotides: TGTGCCAGCTGGGCTAGCGGGAGGGATAGCACAGATACGCAGTATTTT.

This clonotype is classed as large. The J gene is TRBJ1-4, the V gene TRBV29-1; no firm D call. V was trimmed by 5 bases and J by 3 bases, leaving 16 bases between them. This CDR3 comprises 15 residues. CDR1 is SQVTM and CDR2 is ANQGSEA in the germline V gene. The DNA for the CDR3 is TGCAGCGTTCAGTACGCTAGGAACCCTAATGAAAAACTGTTTTTT. As protein: CSVQYARNPNEKLFF.

This chain uses TRBV20-1 with TRBJ2-1; the match to TRBD2 covers 10 bases. The J segment lost 5 bases and the V segment lost 2 bases, leaving 3 bases of the junction unmatched. The CDR3 is 14 amino acids. The germline V gene has CDR1 DFQATT and CDR2 SNEGSKA (reference sequence). CDR3 DNA: TGCAGTGCTAGAAGGCTAGCGGGGGACAATGAGCAGTTCTTC. The encoded protein is CSARRLAGDNEQFF.

By share of the sample, this clonotype is medium-sized (0.01 to 0.1%). The V call is TRBV27, the J call TRBJ2-2, with D perhaps TRBD1 or TRBD2 (6 bases each). The CDR3 spans 14 residues. Looked up from germline, CDR1 is MNHEY and CDR2 is SMNVEV (reference sequence). V lost 3 bases to trimming and J lost 6 bases, with 11 bases between them. The DNA of the CDR3 is TGTGCCAGCAGTTTCCGGAGGGGGGCCGGGGAGCTGTTTTTT. This codes for CASSFRRGAGELFF.

This chain uses TRBV11-2 with TRBJ2-3; D perhaps matches TRBD1 (6 bases). Germline CDR1 is SGHAT and CDR2 is FQNNGV. The CDR3 sequence is 15 residues long. V was trimmed by 0 bases and J by 0 bases, leaving 7 bases between them. Here the CDR3 reads CASSLDGQSTDTQYF. Written as DNA, the CDR3 is TGTGCCAGCAGCTTAGACGGACAGAGCACAGATACGCAGTATTTT. The variable domain in full, with the rest retrieved from reference TRBV11-2 and TRBJ2-3, is EAGVAQSPRYKIIEKRQSVAFWCNPISGHATLYWYQQILGQGPKLLIQFQNNGVVDDSQLPKDRFSAERLKGVDSTLKIQPAKLEDSAVYLCASSLDGQSTDTQYFGPGTRLTVL.

The chain employs TRBV30 and TRBJ2-1; TRBD2 matches at 11 bases. Trimming cost V 4 bases and J 12 bases; bases outside gene matches: 14. The CDR3 consists of 15 residues. In germline, CDR1 is GTSNPN, CDR2 SVGIG (reference sequence). The CDR3 loop is CAWKRLAGPSRWQFF. DNA for the CDR3: TGTGCCTGGAAGAGACTAGCGGGGCCGAGTCGATGGCAGTTCTTC.

V usage is TRBV9 and J usage is TRBJ1-4; TRBD1 might be the D (6 bases). The CDR3 has 14 residues. Germline V gene sequence: CDR1 SGDLS, CDR2 YYNGEE. The V end lost 0 bases, the J end lost 10 bases, and 13 bases lay between the germline ends. CDR3 nucleotide sequence: TGTGCCAGCAGCGTAGGCCAGGGGACTGGAAAACTGTTTTTT. Protein product: CASSVGQGTGKLFF.

This clonotype is judged medium-sized. The chain combines TRBV18 with TRBJ2-5; D ambiguous. The germline V gene has CDR1 KGHSH and CDR2 LQKENI. This CDR3 contains 13 residues. V lost 4 bases and J 4 bases, leaving 10 bases between the germline ends. The CDR3 loop reads CASSQGRRETQYF. The CDR3 region has the DNA TGTGCCAGCTCACAAGGACGAAGAGAGACCCAGTACTTC.

This clonotype ranks as medium-sized. The rearrangement uses TRBV19 and TRBJ1-2, with D tentatively TRBD1 (6 bases). This CDR3 contains 13 residues. Germline loops: CDR1 LNHDA, CDR2 SQIVND (reference sequence). V was trimmed by 7 bases and J by 8 bases, leaving 17 bases between them. In DNA form, the CDR3 reads TGTGCCAGTATTCCGACAGGACAAGGAGGCTACACCTTC. Translation: CASIPTGQGGYTF.

The chain joins TRBV11-2 to TRBJ2-3; unclear D gene. Between the trimmed V and J ends, which lost 5 bases and 4 bases, there was a span of 13 bases. Germline CDR1 is SGHAT and CDR2 is FQNNGV. The CDR3 runs to 14 residues. The CDR3 nucleotides read TGTGCCAGCAGCCCTGTGGGGTTGGCAGATACGCAGTATTTT. This codes for CASSPVGLADTQYF.

In its sample, this clonotype is medium-sized (0.01 to 0.1%). The V gene is TRBV6-5, the J gene TRBJ2-7; 7 bases fit TRBD2. Germline V gene sequence: CDR1 MNHEY, CDR2 SVGAGI. The CDR3 spans 13 residues. The V segment lost 7 bases and the J segment 0 bases; nucleotides outside the gene matches: 3. In nucleotides, the CDR3 is TGTGCCAGCATAGCTAGCGGCTCCTACGAGCAGTACTTC. This translates into CASIASGSYEQYF.

This clonotype is medium-sized in the sample. The chain links TRBV28 to TRBJ1-3; D perhaps matches TRBD1 (5 bases). The V end lost 8 bases, the J end lost 2 bases, and 22 bases lay between the germline ends. Germline CDR1 is MDHEN and CDR2 is SYDVKM. This CDR3 is 17 amino acids long. The CDR3 DNA reads as TGTGCCAGCTCCGAGGGGCGGTGGGGCAGGGCTGGAAACACCATATATTTT. It translates to CASSEGRWGRAGNTIYF. Combining the CDR3 with reference TRBV28 and TRBJ1-3 gives the whole variable domain DVKVTQSSRYLVKRTGEKVFLECVQDMDHENMFWYRQDPGLGLRLIYFSYDVKMKEKGDIPEGYSVSREKKERFSLILESASTNQTSMYLCASSEGRWGRAGNTIYFGEGSWLTVV.

This clonotype was seen only a few times. The CDR3 nucleotides read TGTGCCAGCAGCCAAGGGAGCGGGAGGGCCGGGGAGCTGTTTTTT. As protein: CASSQGSGRAGELFF. The V and J genes are TRBV3-1 and TRBJ2-2; the match to TRBD2 covers 10 bases. The germline gives CDR1 LGHDT, CDR2 YNNKEL (reference sequence). With V trimmed by 1 base and J by 6 bases, 2 bases remained unmatched. CDR3 length equals 15 residues.

This sequence joins TRBV19 and TRBJ2-7, with D possibly TRBD2 on 7 matching bases. Germline V gene sequence: CDR1 LNHDA, CDR2 SQIVND (reference sequence). Trimming took 9 bases from V and 1 from J, leaving 10 bases between them. CDR3 size: 12 residues. Here the CDR3 DNA reads TGTGCCAGGGGGGGGCTTTCCTACGAGCAGTACTTC. Translated: CARGGLSYEQYF.

Notes on this clonotype: A read error likely explains this, since a far larger clone differs by one base. The rearrangement joins TRBV6-5 to TRBJ1-4; 11 bases align to TRBD1. Germline CDR1 reads MNHEY; CDR2 reads SVGAGI. The CDR3 spans 15 residues. The CDR3 here is CASSGWTGGIEELFF. Here the CDR3 DNA reads TGTGCCAGCAGTGGCTGGACAGGGGGCATTGAAGAACTGTTTTTT.

Relative to its sample, this clonotype is medium-sized (0.01 to 0.1%). The CDR3: CASSSTTGARNEQFF. The CDR3 region has the DNA TGTGCCAGCAGTTCTACTACCGGGGCCCGAAATGAGCAGTTCTTC. V gene TRBV6-5 combines with J gene TRBJ2-1, with D perhaps being TRBD1 or TRBD2 (5 bases each). Germline V lookup: CDR1 MNHEY, CDR2 SVGAGI. This CDR3 comprises 15 residues. V was clipped by 4 bases and J by 7 bases, with 17 bases between them.

This clonotype is medium-sized within its sample. CDR3 nucleotide sequence: TGTGCCAGCAGTTCCCATCCGGGACAGGGGGCCCATGAGCAGTTCTTC. This gives the protein CASSSHPGQGAHEQFF. The gene calls are TRBV27 and TRBJ2-1; 12 bases are a match to TRBD1. Trimming removed 4 bases from V and 8 bases from J; junction bases left unmatched: 9. The CDR3 is 16 amino acids. The germline V gene has CDR1 MNHEY and CDR2 SMNVEV (reference sequence).